This T cell receptor beta chain was observed in a study of cytomegalovirus exposure and HLA in healthy donors. Sequenced by immunoSEQ multiplex PCR; TCRdb stores in-frame clones only, minus some. The profile shows roughly 100,000 clones, about nine tenths of them singletons. The donors formed part of the approximately 120-subject validation cohort, distinct from the approximately 670-subject first cohort. Sequences were obtained from PBMCs. The source is a woman aged 18-29 years in good health and CMV-seropositive.

This CDR3 is CASSEGFGALGSYEQYF. The CDR3, as DNA: TGTGCCAGCAGTGAAGGCTTTGGGGCGTTGGGGTCCTACGAGCAGTACTTC. The V gene is TRBV6-1, the J gene TRBJ2-7; perhaps TRBD1 as D (5 bases). CDR1 is MNHNS and CDR2 is SASEGT in the germline V gene. The CDR3 runs to 17 residues. The V end was cut by 1 base, the J end by 1 base, with 17 bases between.